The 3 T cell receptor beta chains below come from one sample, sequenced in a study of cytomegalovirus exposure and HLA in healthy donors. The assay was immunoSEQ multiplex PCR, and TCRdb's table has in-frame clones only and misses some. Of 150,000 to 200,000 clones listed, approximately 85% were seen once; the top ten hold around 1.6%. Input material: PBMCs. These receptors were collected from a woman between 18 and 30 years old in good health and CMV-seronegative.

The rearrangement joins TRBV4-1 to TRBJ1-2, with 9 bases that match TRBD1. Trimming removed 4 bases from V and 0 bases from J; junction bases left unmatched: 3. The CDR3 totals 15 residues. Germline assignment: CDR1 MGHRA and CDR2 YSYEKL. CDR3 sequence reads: CASSPGTGTNYGYTF. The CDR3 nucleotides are TGCGCCAGCAGCCCCGGGACAGGGACTAACTATGGCTACACCTTC.

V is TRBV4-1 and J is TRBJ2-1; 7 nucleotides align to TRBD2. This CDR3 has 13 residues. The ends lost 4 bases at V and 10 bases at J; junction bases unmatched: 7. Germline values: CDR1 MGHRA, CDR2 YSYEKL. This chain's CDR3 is CASSPPSGDEQFF. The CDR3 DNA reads TGCGCCAGCAGCCCCCCTAGCGGCGACGAGCAGTTCTTC.

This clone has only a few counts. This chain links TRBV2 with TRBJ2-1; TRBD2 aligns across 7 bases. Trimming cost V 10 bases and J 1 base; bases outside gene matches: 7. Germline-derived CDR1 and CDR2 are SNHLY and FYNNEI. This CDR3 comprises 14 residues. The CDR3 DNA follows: TGTGCCACCCGCGGGAGTCCATCCTACAATGAGCAGTTCTTC. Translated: CATRGSPSYNEQFF.